The rows below give T cell receptor beta chains drawn from one sample of a study of Ad26.COV2.S vaccination and SARS-CoV-2 variants. Sequencing was performed with immunoSEQ multiplex PCR; in TCRdb, only in-frame clones are kept and a portion is missing. The sample carries over 85,000 clones, 80% recorded once. Sequences were derived from peripheral blood, sampled after recovery from COVID-19. These receptors were taken from a human donor who had recovered from COVID-19. Each CDR3 is given with its conserved first and last residue. D genes are given only for firm matches. The size entry is marked missing in some rows and otherwise reads once, few, many or a size class.

NA TRBJ2-2 NA TRBV6-4 TGTGCCAGCAGTGACGTGGGGCCCAGCAACACCGGGGAGCTGTTTTTT CASSDVGPSNTGELFF
NA TRBJ1-2 NA TRBV6-5 TGTGCCAGCTCTGGGACGCTCGAAACCTATGGCTACACCTTC CASSGTLETYGYTF
NA TRBJ2-2 NA TRBV7-9 TGTGCCAGCCTCGTTCACACCGGGGAGCTGTTTTTT CASLVHTGELFF
NA TRBJ1-5 NA TRBV30 TGTGCCTGGAACCGACAGTATAGCAATCAGCCCCAGCATTTT CAWNRQYSNQPQHF
NA TRBJ1-6 NA TRBV12-5 TGTGCTAGTGGTTTGACTGGATCGGGACGGACTAATTCACCCCTCCACTTT CASGLTGSGRTNSPLHF
few TRBJ1-2 TRBD1 TRBV6-2/TRBV6-3 TGTGCCAGCAGTGCCCCGGGACAGTCCTATGGCTACACCTTC CASSAPGQSYGYTF
few TRBJ2-6 NA TRBV3-1/TRBV3-2 TGTGCCAGCAGGCACTCAGGGACTGGGGCCAACGTCCTGACTTTC CASRHSGTGANVLTF
NA TRBJ1-2 TRBD1 TRBV6-5 TGTGCCAGCAGTTCCGGGACAGGGGATAAAAGAGGTGGCTACACCTTC CASSSGTGDKRGGYTF
NA TRBJ1-2 NA TRBV27 TGTGCCAGCAGTTTTAATCTCGAGACTGGTGGCTACACCTTC CASSFNLETGGYTF
NA TRBJ1-4 NA TRBV29-1 TGCAGCGTTGTGGGGGGGTCCTACGAAAAACTGTTTTTT CSVVGGSYEKLFF
NA TRBJ1-6 NA TRBV18 TGTGCCAGCGCGGCTGGGGATATATCGTCACCCCTCCACTTT CASAAGDISSPLHF
once TRBJ2-2 NA TRBV2 TGTGCCCTACGTGGCGGGGGCTTCGGGGAGCTGTTTTTT CALRGGGFGELFF
NA TRBJ1-1 NA TRBV19 TGTGCCAGTAGTATGAGGGGGAGGGACACTGAAGCTTTCTTT CASSMRGRDTEAFF
NA TRBJ1-1 NA TRBV6-5 TGTGCCAGCAGCGGTACCCCACCCGACACTGAAGCTTTCTTT CASSGTPPDTEAFF
NA TRBJ2-1 NA TRBV7-9 TGTGCCAGCAGCTTAGTGGGCAGTGCGGGTGAGCAGTTCTTC CASSLVGSAGEQFF
NA TRBJ2-2 NA TRBV2 TGTGCCAGCAGTCCCGACGTAGACGGGGAGCTGTTTTTT CASSPDVDGELFF
NA TRBJ2-6 NA TRBV6-5 TGTGCCAGCACCGGACGGGGTGCTGGGGCCAACGTCCTGACTTTC CASTGRGAGANVLTF
NA TRBJ2-3 TRBD2 TRBV20-1 TGCAGTGCCAGTAGACTAGCGGGCCGCACAGATACGCAGTATTTT CSASRLAGRTDTQYF
NA TRBJ1-2 NA TRBV12-3/TRBV12-4 TGTGCCAGCAGCCTACACCAGGCCTATGGCTACACCTTC CASSLHQAYGYTF
NA TRBJ1-1 NA TRBV29-1 TGCAGCGTTGCGGTGAACACTGAAGCTTTCTTT CSVAVNTEAFF
NA TRBJ2-2 TRBD1 TRBV19 TGTGCCAGTAGGACAGGGGGCCGGAACACCGGGGAGCTGTTTTTT CASRTGGRNTGELFF
NA TRBJ1-5 NA TRBV19 TGTGCCAGTAGTATCCGAGTCGTTTCTCAGCCCCAGCATTTT CASSIRVVSQPQHF
NA TRBJ2-2 NA TRBV5-1 TGCGCCAGCAGCTTGGTGGGGGAGGACACCGGGGAGCTGTTTTTT CASSLVGEDTGELFF
once TRBJ1-4 NA TRBV18 TGTGCCAGCTCCACGGGCACAGGGTTTAATGAAAAACTGTTTTTT CASSTGTGFNEKLFF
NA TRBJ2-5 TRBD2 TRBV5-4 TGTGCCAGCGCCGGGAGGGTCAGGGAGCAAGAGACCCAGTACTTC CASAGRVREQETQYF
NA TRBJ2-1 NA TRBV20-1 TGCAGTGCGCTCACAGGCTTTGAGCAGTTCTTC CSALTGFEQFF
NA TRBJ2-1 NA TRBV11-2 TGTGCCAGCAGCTTTCTAGATCAAGGCAATGAGCAGTTCTTC CASSFLDQGNEQFF
NA TRBJ2-2 NA TRBV9 TGTGCCAGCAGCAAACGGGGGACAACGAACACCGGGGAGCTGTTTTTT CASSKRGTTNTGELFF
NA TRBJ2-7 NA TRBV6-5 TGTGCCAGCAGACCCAAGATTCAGGGGCGCCGCGAGCAGTACTTC CASRPKIQGRREQYF
once TRBJ2-3 NA TRBV11-2 TGTGCCAGCAGCTTAGCCTCCGGGACAAGCACAGATACGCAGTATTTT CASSLASGTSTDTQYF
few TRBJ1-6 NA TRBV14 TGTGCCAGCAGCCAAGATAGGCCCGTGACAGGAAATTCACCCCTCCACTTT CASSQDRPVTGNSPLHF
NA TRBJ2-3 NA TRBV4-3 TGCGCCAGCAGCCAAGATCGGGACTTATTAGATACGCAGTATTTT CASSQDRDLLDTQYF
few TRBJ1-6 NA TRBV18 TGTGCCAGCTCACCAGCGGCCGGTTCACCCCTCCACTTT CASSPAAGSPLHF
NA TRBJ2-1 TRBD2 TRBV3-1/TRBV3-2 TGTGCCAGCAGCCAAGATGCGCGGGGGGGATACAATGAGCAGTTCTTC CASSQDARGGYNEQFF
NA TRBJ2-1 NA TRBV11-1 TGTGCCAGCAGCTTATCGAGGGAGCAGTTCTTC CASSLSREQFF
once TRBJ1-1 NA TRBV5-6 TGTGCCAGCAGCTTATCCCGAATGAGAGAAATGAACACTGAAGCTTTCTTT CASSLSRMREMNTEAFF
NA TRBJ1-5 NA TRBV4-1 TGCGCCAGCAGCCAAGATCCTATCAATCAGCCCCAGCATTTT CASSQDPINQPQHF
NA TRBJ1-6 TRBD1 TRBV4-1 TGCGCCAGCAGCCAAATGACAGGGGCCTATAATTCACCCCTCCACTTT CASSQMTGAYNSPLHF